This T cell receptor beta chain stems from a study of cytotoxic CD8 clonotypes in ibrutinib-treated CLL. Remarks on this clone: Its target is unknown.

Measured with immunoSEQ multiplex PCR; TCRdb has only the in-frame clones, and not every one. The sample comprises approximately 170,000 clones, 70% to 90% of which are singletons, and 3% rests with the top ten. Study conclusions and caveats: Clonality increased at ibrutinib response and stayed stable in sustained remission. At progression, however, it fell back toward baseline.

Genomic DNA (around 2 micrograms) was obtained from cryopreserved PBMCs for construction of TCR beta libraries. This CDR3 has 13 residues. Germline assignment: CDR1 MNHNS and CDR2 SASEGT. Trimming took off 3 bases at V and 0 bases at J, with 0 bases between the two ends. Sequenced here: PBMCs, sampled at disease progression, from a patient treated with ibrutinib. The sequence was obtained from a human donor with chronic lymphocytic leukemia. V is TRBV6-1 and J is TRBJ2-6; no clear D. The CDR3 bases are TGTGCCAGCAGTGACTCTGGGGCCAACGTCCTGACTTTC. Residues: CASSDSGANVLTF.